This T cell receptor beta chain is from a study of Ad26.COV2.S vaccination and SARS-CoV-2 variants. Treatment in this sample: some 19 received Ad26.COV2.S at low or high dose, single or two shots; several received placebo; per-sample allocation not given. Samples analyzed were those drawn on day 63 after the first vaccine or placebo injection. Measured with immunoSEQ multiplex PCR; TCRdb has only the in-frame clones, and not every one. The sample yields about 400,000 clones, 80% to 90% seen once. The CDR3 consists of 11 residues. V lost 5 bases, J lost 8 bases, and 9 bases lay in between. Germline loops: CDR1 SNHLY, CDR2 FYNNEI.

The chain recombines TRBV2 with TRBJ1-2; possibly TRBD1 for D (6 bases). This sample comprised peripheral blood, obtained in a trial of Ad26.COV2.S vaccine versus placebo. This sequence originates from a person between 18 and 65 years old who received the Ad26.COV2.S COVID-19 vaccine or a placebo. The CDR3 DNA follows: TGTGCCAGCAGTAAGGACAGAGGCTACACCTTC. Translated, it gives CASSKDRGYTF.